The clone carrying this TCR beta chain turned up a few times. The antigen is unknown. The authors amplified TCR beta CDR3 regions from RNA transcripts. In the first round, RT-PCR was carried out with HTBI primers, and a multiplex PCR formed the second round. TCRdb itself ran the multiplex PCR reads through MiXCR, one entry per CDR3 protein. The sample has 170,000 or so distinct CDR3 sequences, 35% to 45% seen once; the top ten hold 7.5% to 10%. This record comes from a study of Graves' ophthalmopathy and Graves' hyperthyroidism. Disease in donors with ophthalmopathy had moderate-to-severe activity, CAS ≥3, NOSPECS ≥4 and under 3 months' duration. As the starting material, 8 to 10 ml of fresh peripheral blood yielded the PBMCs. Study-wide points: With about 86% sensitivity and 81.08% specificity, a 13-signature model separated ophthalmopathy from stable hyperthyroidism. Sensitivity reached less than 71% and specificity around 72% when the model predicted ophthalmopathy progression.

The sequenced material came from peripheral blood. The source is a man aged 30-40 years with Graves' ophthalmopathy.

CDR3 in DNA: TGTGCCAGCAGTTACTTACACGCGAACACTGAAGCTTTCTTT. Translated: CASSYLHANTEAFF. The chain recombines TRBV6-5 with TRBJ1-1; no clear D gene. Trimming cost V 1 base and J 1 base, with 7 bases left between them. There are 14 residues in the CDR3. Germline V gene data show CDR1 as MNHEY and CDR2 as SVGAGI.